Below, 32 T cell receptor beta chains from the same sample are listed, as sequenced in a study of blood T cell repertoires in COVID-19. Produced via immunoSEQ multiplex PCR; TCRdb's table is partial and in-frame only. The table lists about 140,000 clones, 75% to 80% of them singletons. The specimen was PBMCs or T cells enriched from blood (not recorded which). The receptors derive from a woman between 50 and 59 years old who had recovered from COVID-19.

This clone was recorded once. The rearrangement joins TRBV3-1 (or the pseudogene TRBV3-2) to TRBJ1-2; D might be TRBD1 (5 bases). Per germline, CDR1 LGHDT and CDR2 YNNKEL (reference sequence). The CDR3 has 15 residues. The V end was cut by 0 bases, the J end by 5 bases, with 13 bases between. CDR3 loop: CASSQDRRERYGYTF. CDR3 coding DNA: TGTGCCAGCAGCCAAGATCGCAGGGAAAGATATGGCTACACCTTC.

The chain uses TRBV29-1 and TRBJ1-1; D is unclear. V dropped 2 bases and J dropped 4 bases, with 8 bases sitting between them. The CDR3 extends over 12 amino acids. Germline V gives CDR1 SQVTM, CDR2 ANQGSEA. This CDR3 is CSVEQVATEAFF. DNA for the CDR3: TGCAGCGTTGAACAGGTGGCCACTGAAGCTTTCTTT.

The CDR3 sequence is CASSEKGTYEQYF. The CDR3 DNA is TGTGCCAGCAGTGAAAAGGGGACCTACGAGCAGTACTTC. The V and J genes are TRBV25-1 and TRBJ2-7, with D perhaps TRBD1 (5 bases). Deletions cut 2 bases from V and 2 bases from J, with 7 bases between. The CDR3 totals 13 residues. Germline V lookup: CDR1 MGHDK, CDR2 SYGVNS.

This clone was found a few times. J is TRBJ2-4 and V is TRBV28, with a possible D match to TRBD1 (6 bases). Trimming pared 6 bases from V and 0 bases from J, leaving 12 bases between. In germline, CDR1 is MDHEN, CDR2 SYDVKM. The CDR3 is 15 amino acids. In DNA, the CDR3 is TGTGCCAGCAGCTCTACAGGGCTAGCCAAAAACATTCAGTACTTC. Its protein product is CASSSTGLAKNIQYF.

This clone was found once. CDR3 sequence: CASASGTGGAGANVLTF. The CDR3 region has the DNA TGTGCCAGCGCCTCCGGGACAGGGGGCGCTGGGGCCAACGTCCTGACTTTC. This sequence joins TRBV2 and TRBJ2-6; 12 bases match TRBD1. From germline, CDR1 is SNHLY and CDR2 FYNNEI. The trim removed 8 bases at V and 2 bases at J, leaving 7 bases unmatched. The CDR3 contains 17 residues.

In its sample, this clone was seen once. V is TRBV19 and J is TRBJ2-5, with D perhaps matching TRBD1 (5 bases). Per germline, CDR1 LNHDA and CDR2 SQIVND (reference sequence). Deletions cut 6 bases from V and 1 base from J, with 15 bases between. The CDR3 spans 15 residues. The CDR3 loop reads CASRMGRNGQETQYF. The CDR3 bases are TGTGCCAGTAGGATGGGGCGGAACGGCCAAGAGACCCAGTACTTC.

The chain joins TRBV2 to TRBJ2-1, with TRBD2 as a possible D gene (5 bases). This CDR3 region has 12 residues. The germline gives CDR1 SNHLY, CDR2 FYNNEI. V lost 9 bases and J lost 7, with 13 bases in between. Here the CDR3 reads CARTSGGNEQFF. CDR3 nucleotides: TGTGCCAGAACCTCGGGCGGGAATGAGCAGTTCTTC.

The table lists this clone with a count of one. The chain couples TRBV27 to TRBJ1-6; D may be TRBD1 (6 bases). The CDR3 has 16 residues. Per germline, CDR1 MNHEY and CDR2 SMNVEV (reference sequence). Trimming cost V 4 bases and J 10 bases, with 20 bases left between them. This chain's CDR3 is CASSSLRDIAISPLHF. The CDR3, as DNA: TGTGCCAGCAGTTCTCTTCGGGACATTGCAATATCACCCCTCCACTTT.

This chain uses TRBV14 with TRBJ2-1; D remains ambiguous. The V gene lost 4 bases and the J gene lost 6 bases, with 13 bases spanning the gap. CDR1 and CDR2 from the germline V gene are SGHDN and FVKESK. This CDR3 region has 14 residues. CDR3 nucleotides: TGTGCCAGCAGCCCACAAGGCGGCCTCAATGAGCAGTTCTTC. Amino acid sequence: CASSPQGGLNEQFF.

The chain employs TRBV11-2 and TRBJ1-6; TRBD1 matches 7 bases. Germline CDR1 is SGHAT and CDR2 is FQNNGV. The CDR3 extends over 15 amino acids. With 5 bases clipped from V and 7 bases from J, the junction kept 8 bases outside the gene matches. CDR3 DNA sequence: TGTGCCAGCAGCCCCCGGGACAGCACCAATTCACCCCTCCACTTT. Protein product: CASSPRDSTNSPLHF.

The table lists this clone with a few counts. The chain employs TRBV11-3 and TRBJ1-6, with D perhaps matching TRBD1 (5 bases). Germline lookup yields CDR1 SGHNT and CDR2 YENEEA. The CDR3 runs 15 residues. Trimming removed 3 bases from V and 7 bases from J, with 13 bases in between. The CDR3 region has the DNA TGTGCCAGCAGCTTGGGAGGGGATGGAAATTCACCCCTCCACTTT. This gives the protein CASSLGGDGNSPLHF.

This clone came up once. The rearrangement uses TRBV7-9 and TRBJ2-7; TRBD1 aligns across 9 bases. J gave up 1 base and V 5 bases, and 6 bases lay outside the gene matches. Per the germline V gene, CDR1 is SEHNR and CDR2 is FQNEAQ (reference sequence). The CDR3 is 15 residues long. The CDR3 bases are TGTGCCAGCAGCGCACCGGGACAGGGATCCTACGAGCAGTACTTC. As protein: CASSAPGQGSYEQYF.

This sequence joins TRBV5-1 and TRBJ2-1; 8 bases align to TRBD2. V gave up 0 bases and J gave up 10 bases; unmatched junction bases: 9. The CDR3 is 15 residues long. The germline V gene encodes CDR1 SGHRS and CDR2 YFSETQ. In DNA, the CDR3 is TGCGCCAGCAGCTTGGTTGTAGCGGGAAAGGGGGAGCAGTTCTTC. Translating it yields CASSLVVAGKGEQFF.

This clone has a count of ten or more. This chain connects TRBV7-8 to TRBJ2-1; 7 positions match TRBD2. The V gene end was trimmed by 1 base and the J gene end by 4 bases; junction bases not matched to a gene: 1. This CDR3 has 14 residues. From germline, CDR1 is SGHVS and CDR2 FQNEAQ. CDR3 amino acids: CASSLGEGYNEQFF. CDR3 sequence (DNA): TGTGCCAGCAGCTTAGGGGAGGGGTACAATGAGCAGTTCTTC.

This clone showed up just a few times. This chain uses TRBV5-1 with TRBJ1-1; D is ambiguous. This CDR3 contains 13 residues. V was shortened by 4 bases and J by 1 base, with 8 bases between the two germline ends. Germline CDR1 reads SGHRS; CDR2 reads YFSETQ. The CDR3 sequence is CASSIQENTEAFF. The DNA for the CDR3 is TGCGCCAGCAGCATACAAGAGAACACTGAAGCTTTCTTT.

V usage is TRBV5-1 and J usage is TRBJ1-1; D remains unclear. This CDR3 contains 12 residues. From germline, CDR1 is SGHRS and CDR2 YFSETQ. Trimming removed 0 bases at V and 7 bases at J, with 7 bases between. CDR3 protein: CASSLGAHEAFF. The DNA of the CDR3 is TGCGCCAGCAGCTTGGGGGCCCATGAAGCTTTCTTT. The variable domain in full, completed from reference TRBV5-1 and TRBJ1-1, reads KAGVTQTPRYLIKTRGQQVTLSCSPISGHRSVSWYQQTPGQGLQFLFEYFSETQRNKGNFPGRFSGRQFSNSRSEMNVSTLELGDSALYLCASSLGAHEAFFGQGTRLTVV.

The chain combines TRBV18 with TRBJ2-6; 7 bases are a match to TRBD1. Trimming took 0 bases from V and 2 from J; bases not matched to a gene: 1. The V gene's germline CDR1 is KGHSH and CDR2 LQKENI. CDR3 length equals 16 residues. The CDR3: CASSPPRGPGANVLTF. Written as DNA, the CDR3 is TGTGCCAGCTCACCACCGAGGGGGCCTGGGGCCAACGTCCTGACTTTC.

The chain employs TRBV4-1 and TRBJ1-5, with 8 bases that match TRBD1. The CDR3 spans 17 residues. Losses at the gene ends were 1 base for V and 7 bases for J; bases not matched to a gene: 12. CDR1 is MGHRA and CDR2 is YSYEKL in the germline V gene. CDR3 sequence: CASSQGGFARGPQPQHF. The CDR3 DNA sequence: TGCGCCAGCAGCCAAGGGGGGTTCGCCAGGGGGCCCCAGCCCCAGCATTTT.

The chain's CDR3 is CASSQTGTGYTF. The CDR3 region has the DNA TGTGCCAGCAGTCAGACAGGGACCGGCTACACCTTC. This rearrangement joins TRBV12-3 or TRBV12-4 to TRBJ1-2; TRBD1 agrees at 7 bases. V lost 5 bases and J lost 8; bases outside the gene matches: 5. This CDR3 spans 12 amino acids.

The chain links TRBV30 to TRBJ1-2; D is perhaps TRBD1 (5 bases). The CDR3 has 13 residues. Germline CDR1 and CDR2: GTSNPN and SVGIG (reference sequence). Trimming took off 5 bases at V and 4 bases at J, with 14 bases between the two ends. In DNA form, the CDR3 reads TGTGCCTGGGGGGCGATGGAGACCTATGGCTACACCTTC. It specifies CAWGAMETYGYTF.

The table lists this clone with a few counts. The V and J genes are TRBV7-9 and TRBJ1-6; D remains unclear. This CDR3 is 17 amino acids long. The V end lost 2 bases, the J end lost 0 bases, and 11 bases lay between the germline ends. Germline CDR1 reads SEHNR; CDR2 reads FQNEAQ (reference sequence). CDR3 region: CASSLSTRSSYNSPLHF. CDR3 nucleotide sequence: TGTGCCAGCAGCTTAAGTACGAGGAGCTCCTATAATTCACCCCTCCACTTT. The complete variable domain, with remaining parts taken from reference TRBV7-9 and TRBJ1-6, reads DTGVSQNPRHKITKRGQNVTFRCDPISEHNRLYWYRQTLGQGPEFLTYFQNEAQLEKSRLLSDRFSAERPKGSFSTLEIQRTEQGDSAMYLCASSLSTRSSYNSPLHFGNGTRLTVT.

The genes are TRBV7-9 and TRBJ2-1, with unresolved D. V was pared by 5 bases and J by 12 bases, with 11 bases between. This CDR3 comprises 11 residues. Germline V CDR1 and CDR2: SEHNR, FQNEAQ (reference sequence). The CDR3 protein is CASSPVGVQFF. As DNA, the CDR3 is TGTGCCAGCAGCCCAGTCGGAGTGCAGTTCTTC.

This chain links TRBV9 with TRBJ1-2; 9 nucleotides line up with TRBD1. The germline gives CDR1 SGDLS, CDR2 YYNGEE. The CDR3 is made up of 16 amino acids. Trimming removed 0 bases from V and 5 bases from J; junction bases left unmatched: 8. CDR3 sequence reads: CASSVATGGAGYGYTF. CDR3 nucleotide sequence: TGTGCCAGCAGCGTAGCGACAGGGGGGGCTGGTTATGGCTACACCTTC.

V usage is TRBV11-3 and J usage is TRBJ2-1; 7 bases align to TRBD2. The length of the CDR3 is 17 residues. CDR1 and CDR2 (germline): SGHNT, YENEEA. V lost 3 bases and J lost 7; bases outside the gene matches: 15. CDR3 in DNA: TGTGCCAGCAGCTTGTCCCGGCGGGGGACCCCGGGAAATGAGCAGTTCTTC. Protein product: CASSLSRRGTPGNEQFF. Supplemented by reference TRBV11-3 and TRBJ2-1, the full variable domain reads EAGVVQSPRYKIIEKKQPVAFWCNPISGHNTLYWYLQNLGQGPELLIRYENEEAVDDSQLPKDRFSAERLKGVDSTLKIQPAELGDSAVYLCASSLSRRGTPGNEQFFGPGTRLTVL.

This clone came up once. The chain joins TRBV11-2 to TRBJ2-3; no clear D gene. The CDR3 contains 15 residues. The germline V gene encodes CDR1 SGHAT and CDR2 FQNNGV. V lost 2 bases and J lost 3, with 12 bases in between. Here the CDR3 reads CASSLSQAITDTQYF. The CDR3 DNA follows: TGTGCCAGCAGCTTAAGCCAGGCCATTACAGATACGCAGTATTTT.

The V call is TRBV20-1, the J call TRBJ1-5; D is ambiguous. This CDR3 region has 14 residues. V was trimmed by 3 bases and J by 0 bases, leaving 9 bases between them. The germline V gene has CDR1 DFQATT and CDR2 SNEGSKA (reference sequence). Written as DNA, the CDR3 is TGCAGTGCTAGTAGAGGGAATAGCAATCAGCCCCAGCATTTT. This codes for CSASRGNSNQPQHF.

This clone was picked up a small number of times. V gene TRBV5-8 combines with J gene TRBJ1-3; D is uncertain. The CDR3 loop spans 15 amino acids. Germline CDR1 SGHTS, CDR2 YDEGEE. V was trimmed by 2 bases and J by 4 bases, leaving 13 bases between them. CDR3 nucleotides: TGTGCCAGCAGCTTCATGGTCGGTGCGGGAAACACCATATATTTT. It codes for CASSFMVGAGNTIYF.

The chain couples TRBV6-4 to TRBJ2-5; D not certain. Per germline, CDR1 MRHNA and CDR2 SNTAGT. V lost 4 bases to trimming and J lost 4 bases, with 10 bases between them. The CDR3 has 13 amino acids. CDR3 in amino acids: CASSVEVGETQYF. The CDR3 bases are TGTGCCAGCAGTGTTGAAGTCGGAGAGACCCAGTACTTC.

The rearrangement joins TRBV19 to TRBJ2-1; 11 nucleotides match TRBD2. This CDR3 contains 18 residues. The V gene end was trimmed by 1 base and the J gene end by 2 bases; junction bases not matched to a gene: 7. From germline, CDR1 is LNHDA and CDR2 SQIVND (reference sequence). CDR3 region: CASSIVGKTSGTYNEQFF. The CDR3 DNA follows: TGTGCCAGTAGTATAGTGGGGAAGACTAGCGGGACCTACAATGAGCAGTTCTTC.

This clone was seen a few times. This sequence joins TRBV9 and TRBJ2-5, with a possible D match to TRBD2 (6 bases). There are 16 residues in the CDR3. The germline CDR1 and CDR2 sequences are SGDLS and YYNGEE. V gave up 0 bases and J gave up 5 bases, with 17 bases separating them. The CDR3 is CASSVAPGETGETQYF. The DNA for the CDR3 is TGTGCCAGCAGCGTAGCCCCGGGGGAGACGGGGGAGACCCAGTACTTC.

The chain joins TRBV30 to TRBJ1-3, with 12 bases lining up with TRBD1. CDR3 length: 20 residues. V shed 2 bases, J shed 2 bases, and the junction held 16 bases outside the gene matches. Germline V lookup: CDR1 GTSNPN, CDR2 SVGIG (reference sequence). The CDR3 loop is CAWSPYAGTGGTNAGNTIYF. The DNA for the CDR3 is TGTGCCTGGAGTCCGTACGCCGGGACAGGGGGCACCAACGCTGGAAACACCATATATTTT.

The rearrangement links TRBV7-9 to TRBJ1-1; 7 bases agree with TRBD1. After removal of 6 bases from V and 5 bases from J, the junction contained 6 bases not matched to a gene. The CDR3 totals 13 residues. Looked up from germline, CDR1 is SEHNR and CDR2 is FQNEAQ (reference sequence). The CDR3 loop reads CASSAQGRTEAFF. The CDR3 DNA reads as TGTGCCAGCAGTGCACAGGGGAGGACTGAAGCTTTCTTT. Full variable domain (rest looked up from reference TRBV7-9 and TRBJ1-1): DTGVSQNPRHKITKRGQNVTFRCDPISEHNRLYWYRQTLGQGPEFLTYFQNEAQLEKSRLLSDRFSAERPKGSFSTLEIQRTEQGDSAMYLCASSAQGRTEAFFGQGTRLTVV.